The 9 T cell receptor beta chains below were found in one sample sequenced in a study of blood T cells in healthy people across ages (dated by TCRdb to between 2015 and 2017). The library came from 5' RACE. Sequencing used an Illumina HiSeq 2500. A second PCR of about 7 to 12 cycles was run with a J-beta primer mix and a sample-barcoded 5' primer. TCRdb trimmed the raw reads at Q25, called clones with MiXCR and kept productive beta chains. Each CDR3 protein appears once, grouped with its most common genes and DNA. For this sample there are approximately 790,000 distinct CDR3 sequences; about 62% appear just once. 25% to 30% of the sample comes from the top ten. The sequenced sample was blood. These receptor sequences come from a man younger than 45 in good health.

This clonotype was seen many times. This sequence joins TRBV12-3 or TRBV12-4 and TRBJ2-5; tentatively, D is TRBD1 (6 bases). V lost 6 bases, J lost 2 bases, and 10 bases lay in between. The CDR3 has 13 amino acids. CDR3 amino acids: CASSFQGQETQYF. The CDR3 DNA follows: TGTGCCAGCAGCTTCCAGGGGCAAGAGACCCAGTACTTC.

This chain connects TRBV20-1 to TRBJ2-3, with unresolved D. V was shortened by 0 bases and J by 0 bases, with 13 bases between the two germline ends. Looked up from germline, CDR1 is DFQATT and CDR2 is SNEGSKA (reference sequence). The CDR3 extends over 16 amino acids. The DNA for the CDR3 is TGCAGTGCTAGAGATCAGTTGGCAGGTAGCACAGATACGCAGTATTTT. Amino acids: CSARDQLAGSTDTQYF.

This rearrangement joins TRBV12-3 or TRBV12-4 to TRBJ2-1; D may be TRBD1 (5 bases). V lost 3 bases and J lost 6, with 9 bases in between. The CDR3 has 13 residues. The CDR3 DNA reads TGTGCCAGCAGTTTTGACAGCTTCAATGAGCAGTTCTTC. Protein product: CASSFDSFNEQFF.

Remarks on this clonotype: At one end, the junction sequence differs from germline, possibly due to a read error. V usage is TRBV11-2 and J usage is TRBJ2-2, with D perhaps TRBD1 (6 bases). Looked up from germline, CDR1 is SGHAT and CDR2 is FQNNGV. This CDR3 comprises 15 residues. The chain's CDR3 is CASGLGQMNTGELFF. CDR3 nucleotides: TGTGCCAGCGGCTTAGGACAGATGAACACCGGGGAGCTGTTTTTT.

The chain recombines TRBV6-2 or TRBV6-3 with TRBJ2-6, with D possibly being TRBD1 (6 bases). The CDR3 runs 17 residues. The ends were cut back, 6 bases at V and 3 bases at J, with 18 bases in the middle. Germline assignment: CDR1 MNHEY and CDR2 SVGEGT. This CDR3 reads CASSYIQGSFGANVLTF. In DNA, the CDR3 is TGTGCCAGCAGCTATATACAGGGATCCTTTGGGGCCAACGTCCTGACTTTC.

The chain links TRBV20-1 to TRBJ2-3; 7 bases align to TRBD1. The V gene end was trimmed by 5 bases and the J gene end by 7 bases; junction bases not matched to a gene: 12. The germline gives CDR1 DFQATT, CDR2 SNEGSKA (reference sequence). The CDR3 has 14 amino acids. The CDR3 spells CSACVTGNRNTQYF. The CDR3 DNA reads as TGCAGTGCTTGTGTGACAGGGAATAGGAATACGCAGTATTTT.

V is TRBV7-2 and J is TRBJ2-5; 9 bases are shared with TRBD1. V shed 3 bases and J 5 bases; nucleotides not matched to a gene: 7. CDR3 size: 15 residues. The germline V gene encodes CDR1 SGHTA and CDR2 FQGNSA. The CDR3 reads CASSFPGQGGETQYF. The DNA for the CDR3 is TGTGCCAGCAGCTTCCCGGGACAGGGAGGGGAGACCCAGTACTTC.

The rearrangement joins TRBV5-1 to TRBJ2-7, with D tentatively TRBD2 (5 bases). V was clipped by 6 bases and J by 4 bases, with 14 bases between them. This CDR3 region has 13 residues. Looked up from germline, CDR1 is SGHRS and CDR2 is YFSETQ. In DNA form, the CDR3 reads TGCGCCAGCATAGGACTCGGGGAGTACGAGCAGTACTTC. It is translated as CASIGLGEYEQYF.

This chain joins TRBV12-3 or TRBV12-4 and TRBJ2-5, with 8 bases aligning to TRBD2. The CDR3 totals 15 residues. Germline trimming cut 5 bases from V and 5 bases from J; bases unmatched to any gene: 10. The chain's CDR3 is CASSPSAGGGETQYF. The DNA for the CDR3 is TGTGCCAGCAGTCCCTCGGCGGGGGGAGGGGAGACCCAGTACTTC.